This T cell receptor (beta chain) stems from a study of cytomegalovirus exposure and HLA in healthy donors. Looking at the study overall: Most genotyped donors, around 78% of fewer than 400, had Caucasian-associated genetic ancestry. Overall study results and limits: A previous analysis found most TCR beta V segments productive roughly 87% or roughly 30% of the time.

Looked up from germline, CDR1 is LGHNA and CDR2 is YSLEER. This CDR3 contains 16 residues. J lost 4 bases, V lost 1 base, and 2 bases had no gene match. This clone was seen a single time. What it binds is unknown. PCR amplification relied on 60 Vbeta primers (plus 13 Jbeta primers). The assay was immunoSEQ multiplex PCR, and TCRdb's table has in-frame clones only and misses some. The sample lists 100,000 to 150,000 clones; 17% were seen once. The rearrangement links TRBV4-3 to TRBJ2-2; 11 nucleotides match TRBD2. The sample consisted of PBMCs. The receptor's source is a female donor in good health and CMV-seropositive. CDR3 amino acids: CASSQASGRFTGELFF. The CDR3 DNA sequence: TGCGCCAGCAGCCAAGCTAGCGGGAGGTTCACCGGGGAGCTGTTTTTT.